This is a list of T cell receptor beta chains from one sample in a study of OX40 agonist ivuxolimab in advanced cancers. Generated by immunoSEQ multiplex PCR, the TCRdb table keeps only in-frame clones and is missing some. Of about 50,000 clones in the sample, 85% to 90% are singletons; the top ten hold under 2.5%. This sample comprised CD4+ or CD8+ T cells sorted from blood, obtained in a trial of the OX40 agonist ivuxolimab. These receptors were taken from an adult with an advanced solid tumor such as melanoma, head and neck, liver or kidney cancer. Each CDR3 is given with its conserved first and last residue. Each record gives: clone size, J gene, V gene, D gene, CDR3 protein, CDR3 DNA. D genes are given only for firm matches. Clone sizes are given selectively: once, few, many, or a class where the clone is expanded.

size: -; J: TRBJ1-1; V: TRBV2; D: TRBD1; CDR3: CASSRTGTEGRAFF; DNA: TGTGCCAGCAGCCGCACCGGGACAGAAGGTCGAGCTTTCTTT
size: -; J: TRBJ2-5; V: TRBV7-2; D: -; CDR3: CASSPQADIQETQYF; DNA: TGTGCCAGCAGCCCTCAAGCGGATATCCAAGAGACCCAGTACTTC
size: -; J: TRBJ2-3; V: TRBV5-5; D: -; CDR3: CASSLGGPSDTQYF; DNA: TGTGCCAGCAGCTTGGGAGGACCTTCAGATACGCAGTATTTT
size: -; J: TRBJ1-2; V: TRBV6-1; D: -; CDR3: CASSERGGYGYTF; DNA: TGTGCCAGCAGTGAACGGGGGGGCTATGGCTACACCTTC
size: -; J: TRBJ1-6; V: TRBV7-9; D: -; CDR3: CASSLGGSSPLHF; DNA: TGTGCCAGCAGCTTAGGGGGCAGTTCACCCCTCCACTTT
size: -; J: TRBJ2-1; V: TRBV20-1; D: -; CDR3: CSAGPANEQFF; DNA: TGCAGTGCAGGACCAGCGAATGAGCAGTTCTTC
size: -; J: TRBJ1-4; V: TRBV6-1; D: TRBD1; CDR3: CASRWTGNEKLFF; DNA: TGTGCCAGCCGATGGACAGGAAATGAAAAACTGTTTTTT
size: -; J: TRBJ2-7; V: TRBV21-1; D: -; CDR3: CASSKLQKAAWGYEQYF; DNA: TGTGCCAGCAGCAAACTTCAGAAAGCGGCCTGGGGCTACGAGCAGTACTTC
size: -; J: TRBJ2-6; V: TRBV7-3; D: -; CDR3: CASSLGSGSGANVLTF; DNA: TGTGCCAGCAGCTTAGGTTCCGGGTCTGGGGCCAACGTCCTGACTTTC
size: once; J: TRBJ2-1; V: TRBV7-9; D: TRBD1; CDR3: CASSTGQGNYNEQFF; DNA: TGTGCCAGCAGCACCGGACAGGGGAACTACAATGAGCAGTTCTTC
size: few; J: TRBJ2-7; V: TRBV5-6; D: -; CDR3: CASSPGGVRGEQYF; DNA: TGTGCCAGCAGCCCGGGGGGTGTCAGGGGCGAGCAGTACTTC
size: -; J: TRBJ1-6; V: TRBV2; D: -; CDR3: CASSGEGVSPLHF; DNA: TGTGCCAGCAGTGGGGAGGGCGTATCACCCCTCCACTTT
size: -; J: TRBJ2-2; V: TRBV2; D: TRBD2; CDR3: CASTQRGGYNTGELFF; DNA: TGTGCCAGCACCCAGCGGGGGGGCTATAACACCGGGGAGCTGTTTTTT
size: -; J: TRBJ1-2; V: TRBV18; D: -; CDR3: CASSLKRDAYGYTF; DNA: TGTGCCAGCTCACTCAAACGGGACGCCTATGGCTACACCTTC
size: -; J: TRBJ2-7; V: TRBV5-8; D: TRBD1; CDR3: CASSHQPGQGVYEQYF; DNA: TGTGCCAGCAGCCACCAACCGGGACAGGGGGTGTACGAGCAGTACTTC